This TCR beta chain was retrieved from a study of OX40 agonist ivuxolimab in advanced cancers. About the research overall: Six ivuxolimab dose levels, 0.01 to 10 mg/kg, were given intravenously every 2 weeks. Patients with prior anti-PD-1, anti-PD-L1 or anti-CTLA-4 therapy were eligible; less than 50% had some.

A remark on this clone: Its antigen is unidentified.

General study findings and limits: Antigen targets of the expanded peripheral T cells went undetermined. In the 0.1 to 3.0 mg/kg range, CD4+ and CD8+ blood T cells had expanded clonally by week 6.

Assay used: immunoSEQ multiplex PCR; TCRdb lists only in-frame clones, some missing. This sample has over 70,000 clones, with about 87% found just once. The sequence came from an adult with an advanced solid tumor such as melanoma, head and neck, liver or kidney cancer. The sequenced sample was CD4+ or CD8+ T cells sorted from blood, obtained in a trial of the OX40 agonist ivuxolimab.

The CDR3 coding sequence is TGTGCCAGTAGTGATTCGGCAGGGGCCCGGGGCTACACCTTC. It is translated as CASSDSAGARGYTF. This chain links TRBV19 with TRBJ1-2; D may be TRBD1 (6 bases). The CDR3 extends over 14 amino acids. The V end was cut by 5 bases, the J end by 8 bases, with 18 bases between. Germline assignment: CDR1 LNHDA and CDR2 SQIVND (reference sequence).